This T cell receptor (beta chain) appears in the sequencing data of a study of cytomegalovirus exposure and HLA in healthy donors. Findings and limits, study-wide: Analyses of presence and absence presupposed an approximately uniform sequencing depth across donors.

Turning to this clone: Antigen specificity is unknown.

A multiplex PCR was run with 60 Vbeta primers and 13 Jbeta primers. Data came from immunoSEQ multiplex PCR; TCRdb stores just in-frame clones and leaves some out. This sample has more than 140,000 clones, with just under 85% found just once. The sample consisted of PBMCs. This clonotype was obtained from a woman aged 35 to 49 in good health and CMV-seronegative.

The CDR3 protein is CATSRDRRSGQVNTEAFF. CDR3 DNA: TGTGCCACCAGCAGAGACAGGCGGTCGGGACAAGTGAACACTGAAGCTTTCTTT. The gene calls are TRBV15 and TRBJ1-1; tentative D call: TRBD1 (6 bases). Deletions cut 0 bases from V and 0 bases from J, with 17 bases between. Germline assignment: CDR1 LNHNV and CDR2 YYDKDF (reference sequence). CDR3 length: 18 residues.